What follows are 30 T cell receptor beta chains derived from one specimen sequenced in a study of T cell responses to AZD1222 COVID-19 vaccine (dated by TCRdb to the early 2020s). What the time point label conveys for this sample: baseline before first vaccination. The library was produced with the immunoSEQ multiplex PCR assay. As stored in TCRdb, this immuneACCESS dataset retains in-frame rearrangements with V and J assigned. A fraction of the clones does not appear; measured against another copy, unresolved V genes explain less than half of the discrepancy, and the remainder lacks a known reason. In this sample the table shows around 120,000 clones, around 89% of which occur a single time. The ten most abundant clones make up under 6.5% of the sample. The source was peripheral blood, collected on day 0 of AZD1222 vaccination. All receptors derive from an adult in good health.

CDR3 sequence (DNA): TGTGCCAGCAGTGAAGGATTCGCTAACTATGGCTACACCTTC. Translated, it gives CASSEGFANYGYTF. V and J are TRBV6-1 and TRBJ1-2, with D uncertain. The CDR3 has 14 residues. Germline assignment: CDR1 MNHNS and CDR2 SASEGT. V lost 1 base and J 0 bases, leaving 6 bases between the germline ends.

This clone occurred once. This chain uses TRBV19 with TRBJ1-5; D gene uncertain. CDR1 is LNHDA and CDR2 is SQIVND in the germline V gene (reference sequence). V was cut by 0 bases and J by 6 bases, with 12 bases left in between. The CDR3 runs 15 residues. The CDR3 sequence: CASSIEEGGTQPQHF. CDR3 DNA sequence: TGTGCCAGTAGTATAGAGGAGGGAGGAACTCAGCCCCAGCATTTT. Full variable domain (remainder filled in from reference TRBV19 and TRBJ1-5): DGGITQSPKYLFRKEGQNVTLSCEQNLNHDAMYWYRQDPGQGLRLIYYSQIVNDFQKGDIAEGYSVSREKKESFPLTVTSAQKNPTAFYLCASSIEEGGTQPQHFGDGTRLSIL.

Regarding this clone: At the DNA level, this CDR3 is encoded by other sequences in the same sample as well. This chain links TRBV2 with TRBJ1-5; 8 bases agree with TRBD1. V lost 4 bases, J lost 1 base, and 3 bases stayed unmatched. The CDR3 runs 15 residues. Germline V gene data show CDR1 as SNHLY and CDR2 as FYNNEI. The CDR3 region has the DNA TGTGCCAGCAGTGCACAGGGGGTCAGCAATCAGCCCCAGCATTTT. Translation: CASSAQGVSNQPQHF.

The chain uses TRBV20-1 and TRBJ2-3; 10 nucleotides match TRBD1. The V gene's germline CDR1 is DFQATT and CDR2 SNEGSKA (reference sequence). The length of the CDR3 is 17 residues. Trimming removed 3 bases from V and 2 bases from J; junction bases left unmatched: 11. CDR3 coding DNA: TGCAGTGCTAGTCTAGCGCCGGGACAGGGGATCACAGATACGCAGTATTTT. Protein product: CSASLAPGQGITDTQYF.

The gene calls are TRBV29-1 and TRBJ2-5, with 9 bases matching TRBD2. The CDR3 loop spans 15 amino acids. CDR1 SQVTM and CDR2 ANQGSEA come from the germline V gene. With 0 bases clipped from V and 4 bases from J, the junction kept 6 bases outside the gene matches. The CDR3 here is CSVEDLRGGLETQYF. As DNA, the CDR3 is TGCAGCGTTGAAGATCTGCGGGGGGGTCTAGAGACCCAGTACTTC.

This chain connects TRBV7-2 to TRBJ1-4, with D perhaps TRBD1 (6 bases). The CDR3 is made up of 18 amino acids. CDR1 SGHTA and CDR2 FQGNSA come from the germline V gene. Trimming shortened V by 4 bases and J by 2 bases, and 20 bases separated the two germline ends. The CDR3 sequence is CASSSTGWGRSTNEKLFF. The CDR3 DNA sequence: TGTGCCAGCAGCTCCACAGGGTGGGGCCGGAGCACTAATGAAAAACTGTTTTTT.

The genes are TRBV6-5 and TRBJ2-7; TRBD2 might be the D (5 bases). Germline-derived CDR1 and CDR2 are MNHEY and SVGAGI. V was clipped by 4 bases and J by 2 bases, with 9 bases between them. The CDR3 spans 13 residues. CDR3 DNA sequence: TGTGCCAGCAGTTCGGACTGGACCTACGAGCAGTACTTC. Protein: CASSSDWTYEQYF.

DNA of the CDR3: TGTGCCAGCAGCTTGGGACTAGCGGAAGAGACCCAGTACTTC. Translation gives CASSLGLAEETQYF. The V and J genes are TRBV7-9 and TRBJ2-5; TRBD2 aligns across 11 bases. This CDR3 is 14 amino acids long. V lost 3 bases and J lost 3; bases outside the gene matches: 0. CDR1 and CDR2 from the germline V gene are SEHNR and FQNEAQ (reference sequence).

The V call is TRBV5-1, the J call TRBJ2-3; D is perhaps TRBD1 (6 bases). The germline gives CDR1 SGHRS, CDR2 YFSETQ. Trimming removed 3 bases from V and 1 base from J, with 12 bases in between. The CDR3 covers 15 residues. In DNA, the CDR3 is TGCGCCAGCAGCTCAACAGGGAGCCGCACAGATACGCAGTATTTT. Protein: CASSSTGSRTDTQYF.

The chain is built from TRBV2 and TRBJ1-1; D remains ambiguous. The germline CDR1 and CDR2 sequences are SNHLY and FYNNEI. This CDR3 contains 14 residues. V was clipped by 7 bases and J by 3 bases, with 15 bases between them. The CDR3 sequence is CASIDPEGHTEAFF. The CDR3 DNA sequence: TGTGCCAGCATTGACCCGGAGGGCCACACTGAAGCTTTCTTT. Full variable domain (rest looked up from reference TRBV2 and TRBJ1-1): EPEVTQTPSHQVTQMGQEVILRCVPISNHLYFYWYRQILGQKVEFLVSFYNNEISEKSEIFDDQFSVERPDGSNFTLKIRSTKLEDSAMYFCASIDPEGHTEAFFGQGTRLTVV.

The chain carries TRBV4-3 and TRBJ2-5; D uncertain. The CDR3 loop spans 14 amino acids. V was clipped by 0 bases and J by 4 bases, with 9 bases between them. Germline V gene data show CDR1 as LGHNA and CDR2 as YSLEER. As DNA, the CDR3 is TGCGCCAGCAGCCAAGAGGTTAGCAGAGAGACCCAGTACTTC. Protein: CASSQEVSRETQYF.

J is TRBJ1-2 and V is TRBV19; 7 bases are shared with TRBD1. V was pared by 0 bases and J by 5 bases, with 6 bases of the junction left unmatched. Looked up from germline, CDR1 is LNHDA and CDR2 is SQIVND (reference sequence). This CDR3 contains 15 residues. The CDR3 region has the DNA TGTGCCAGTAGTATAGAGGCCAGGGGGAAGTATGGCTACACCTTC. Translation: CASSIEARGKYGYTF.

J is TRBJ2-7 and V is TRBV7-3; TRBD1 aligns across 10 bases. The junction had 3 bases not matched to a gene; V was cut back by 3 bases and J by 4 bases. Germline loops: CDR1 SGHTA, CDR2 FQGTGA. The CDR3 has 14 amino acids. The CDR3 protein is CASSFGQGEYEQYF. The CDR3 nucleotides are TGTGCCAGCAGCTTTGGACAGGGGGAATACGAGCAGTACTTC.

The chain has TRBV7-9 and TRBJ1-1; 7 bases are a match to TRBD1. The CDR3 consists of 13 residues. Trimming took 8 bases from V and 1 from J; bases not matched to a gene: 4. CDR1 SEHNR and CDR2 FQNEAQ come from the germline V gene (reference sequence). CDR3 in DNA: TGTGCCAGCCGGCCAGGGGGGAACACTGAAGCTTTCTTT. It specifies CASRPGGNTEAFF.

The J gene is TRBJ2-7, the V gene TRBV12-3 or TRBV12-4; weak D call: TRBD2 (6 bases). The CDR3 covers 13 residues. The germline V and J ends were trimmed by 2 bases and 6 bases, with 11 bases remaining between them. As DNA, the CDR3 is TGTGCCAGCAGTTTAAGCTGGGGAGGCGAGCAGTACTTC. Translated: CASSLSWGGEQYF.

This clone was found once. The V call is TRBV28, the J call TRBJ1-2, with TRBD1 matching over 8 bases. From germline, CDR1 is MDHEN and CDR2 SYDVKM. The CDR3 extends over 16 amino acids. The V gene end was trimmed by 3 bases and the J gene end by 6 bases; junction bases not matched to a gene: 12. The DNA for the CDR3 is TGTGCCAGCAGTTTTATTTTCAGGACAGGGTGGCATGGCTACACCTTC. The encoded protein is CASSFIFRTGWHGYTF.

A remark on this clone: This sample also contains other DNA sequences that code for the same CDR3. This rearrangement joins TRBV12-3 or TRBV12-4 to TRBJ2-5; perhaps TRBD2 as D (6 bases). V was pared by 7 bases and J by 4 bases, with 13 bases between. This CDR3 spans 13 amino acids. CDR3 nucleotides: TGTGCCAGCACTCTCGGAGGGAGAGAGACCCAGTACTTC. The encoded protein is CASTLGGRETQYF.

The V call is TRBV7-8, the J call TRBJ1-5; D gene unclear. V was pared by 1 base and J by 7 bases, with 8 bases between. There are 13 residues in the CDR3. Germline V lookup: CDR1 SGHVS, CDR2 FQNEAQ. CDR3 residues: CASSLDVLQPQHF. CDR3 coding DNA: TGTGCCAGCAGCTTAGATGTTTTGCAGCCCCAGCATTTT.

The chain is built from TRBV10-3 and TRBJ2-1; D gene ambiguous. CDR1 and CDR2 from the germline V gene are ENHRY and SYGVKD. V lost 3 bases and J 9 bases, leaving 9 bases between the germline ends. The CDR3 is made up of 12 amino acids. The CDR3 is CAISDDSVEQFF. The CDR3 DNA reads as TGTGCCATCAGTGACGACTCAGTTGAGCAGTTCTTC.

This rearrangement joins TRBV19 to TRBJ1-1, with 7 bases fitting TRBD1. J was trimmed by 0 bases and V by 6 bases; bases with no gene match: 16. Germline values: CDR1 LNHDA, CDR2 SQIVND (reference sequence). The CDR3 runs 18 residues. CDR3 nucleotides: TGTGCCAGTAGCACACCCCGGGACAGAAAATACCTGAACACTGAAGCTTTCTTT. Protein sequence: CASSTPRDRKYLNTEAFF.

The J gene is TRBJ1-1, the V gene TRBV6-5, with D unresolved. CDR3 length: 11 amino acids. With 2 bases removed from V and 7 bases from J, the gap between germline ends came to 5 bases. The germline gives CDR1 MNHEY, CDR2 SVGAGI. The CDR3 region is CASSYKGEAFF. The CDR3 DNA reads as TGTGCCAGCAGTTACAAGGGTGAAGCTTTCTTT.

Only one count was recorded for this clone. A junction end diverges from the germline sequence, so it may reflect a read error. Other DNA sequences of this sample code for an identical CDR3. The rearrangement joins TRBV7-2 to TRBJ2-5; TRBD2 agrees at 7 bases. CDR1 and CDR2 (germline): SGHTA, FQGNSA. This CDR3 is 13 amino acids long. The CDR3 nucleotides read TGTGCCAGCAGCCTAGCGGCACAAGAGACCCAGTACTTC. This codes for CASSLAAQETQYF.

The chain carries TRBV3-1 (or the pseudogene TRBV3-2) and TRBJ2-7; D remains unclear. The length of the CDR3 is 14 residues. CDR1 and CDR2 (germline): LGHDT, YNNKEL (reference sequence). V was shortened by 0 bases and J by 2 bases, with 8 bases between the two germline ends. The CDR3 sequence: CASSQDAATYEQYF. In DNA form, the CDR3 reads TGTGCCAGCAGCCAAGATGCGGCGACCTACGAGCAGTACTTC.

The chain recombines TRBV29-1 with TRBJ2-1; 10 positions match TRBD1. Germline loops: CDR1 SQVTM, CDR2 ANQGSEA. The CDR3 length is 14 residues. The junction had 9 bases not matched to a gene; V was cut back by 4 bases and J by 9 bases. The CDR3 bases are TGCAGCGTTGCGACAGGGGGCACTTTCGGTGAGCAGTTCTTC. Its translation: CSVATGGTFGEQFF.

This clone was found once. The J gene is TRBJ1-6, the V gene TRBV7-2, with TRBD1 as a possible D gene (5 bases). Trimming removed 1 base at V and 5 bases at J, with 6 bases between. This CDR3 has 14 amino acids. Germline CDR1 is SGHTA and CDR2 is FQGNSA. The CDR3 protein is CASSLGQNNSPLHF. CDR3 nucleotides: TGTGCCAGCAGCTTAGGACAGAATAATTCACCCCTCCACTTT.

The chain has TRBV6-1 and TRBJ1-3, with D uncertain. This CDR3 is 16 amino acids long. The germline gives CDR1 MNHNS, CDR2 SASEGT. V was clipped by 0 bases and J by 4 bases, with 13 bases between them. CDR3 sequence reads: CASSEALPGLGNTIYF. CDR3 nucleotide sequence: TGTGCCAGCAGTGAAGCGCTCCCGGGGTTGGGAAACACCATATATTTT.

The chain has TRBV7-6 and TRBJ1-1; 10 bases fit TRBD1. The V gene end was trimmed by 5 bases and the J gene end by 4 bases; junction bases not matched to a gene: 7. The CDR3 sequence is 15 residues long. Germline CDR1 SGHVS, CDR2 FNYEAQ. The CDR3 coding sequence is TGTGCCAGCAGCACCGGGACAGGGGAGGCCACTGAAGCTTTCTTT. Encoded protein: CASSTGTGEATEAFF.

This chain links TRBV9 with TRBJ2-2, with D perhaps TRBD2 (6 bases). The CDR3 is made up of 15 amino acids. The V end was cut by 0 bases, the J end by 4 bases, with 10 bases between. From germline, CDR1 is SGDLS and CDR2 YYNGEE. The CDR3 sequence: CASSVGLDSTGELFF. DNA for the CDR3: TGTGCCAGCAGCGTAGGACTAGATAGCACCGGGGAGCTGTTTTTT.

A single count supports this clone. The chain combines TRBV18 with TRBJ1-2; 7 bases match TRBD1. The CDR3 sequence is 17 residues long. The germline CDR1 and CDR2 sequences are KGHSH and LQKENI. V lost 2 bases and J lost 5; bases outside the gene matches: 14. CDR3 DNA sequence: TGTGCCAGCTCACCATCATTTACCGACAGGGTTAGGTATGGCTACACCTTC. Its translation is CASSPSFTDRVRYGYTF.

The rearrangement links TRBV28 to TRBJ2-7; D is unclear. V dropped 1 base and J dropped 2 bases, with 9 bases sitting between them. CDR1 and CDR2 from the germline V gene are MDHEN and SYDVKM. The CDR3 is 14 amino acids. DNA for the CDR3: TGTGCCAGCAGTTTATTAGGGATCGCCTACGAGCAGTACTTC. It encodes CASSLLGIAYEQYF.